This T cell receptor beta chain emerged from a study of cytomegalovirus exposure and HLA in healthy donors. Overall study findings and caveats: TRBV6-2, TRBV6-3 and other indistinguishable V segments were excluded.

With 60 Vbeta and 13 Jbeta primers, the PCR was carried out. As handled by the study authors: A follow-up analysis tallied 70 million to 80 million unique TCR beta chains, 9 million to 11 million shared. Sequencing used immunoSEQ multiplex PCR; TCRdb keeps in-frame clones, though not all of them. The D gene and trimming were derived from the DNA, and the V and J assignments and clone size from that table. The table has approximately 290,000 clones, about four fifths seen once; the top ten hold roughly 0.3%. This CDR3 is built from 15 residues. From germline, CDR1 is SGDLS and CDR2 YYNGEE. Trimming took off 0 bases at V and 8 bases at J, with 12 bases between the two ends. This clone appeared once. Its antigen is not identified.

The rearrangement joins TRBV9 to TRBJ1-6; no clear D. The receptor was derived from a girl aged 2 to 9 in good health and CMV-seronegative. Sample: PBMCs. CDR3 DNA: TGTGCCAGCAGCGTAGAGGTGCGTACAGATTCACCCCTCCACTTT. This translates into CASSVEVRTDSPLHF.